This TCR beta chain comes out of a study of CD4+ T cells in melanoma. Germline CDR1 is MNHNS and CDR2 is SASEGT. Trimming removed 8 bases from V and 3 bases from J, with 11 bases in between. CDR3 size: 12 residues. This clone was observed a few times. Using immunoSEQ multiplex PCR, the repertoire was profiled, and TCRdb retains in-frame clones only, with some absent. There are about 55,000 clones in the sample; roughly three quarters occur only once, and around 4.8% lies in the top ten. Sequencing used tumor tissue. The J gene is TRBJ2-7, the V gene TRBV6-1; no firm D call. This TCR was sampled from a human donor with melanoma. CDR3 sequence (DNA): TGTGCCAGCGCGGAACAACACTACGAGCAGTACTTC. Residues: CASAEQHYEQYF.